The rows below give T cell receptor beta chains drawn from one sample of a study of Ad26.COV2.S vaccination and SARS-CoV-2 variants. Only in-frame clones appear in the TCRdb table, and some are missing; sequencing was by immunoSEQ multiplex PCR. This table holds about 680,000 clones, roughly 90% found once. This specimen was peripheral blood, taken in a trial of Ad26.COV2.S vaccine versus placebo. The receptor set was obtained from a person aged 18-65 years who received the Ad26.COV2.S COVID-19 vaccine or a placebo. CDR3s include the opening cysteine and the closing phenylalanine or tryptophan. A D gene is named only where the DNA matches it firmly. Rows may omit the clone size; those that give it use once, few, many or a size class.

TRBD1	TRBV5-5	NA	TRBJ1-1	TGTGCCAGCAGCTTAGGACAGGGCCCTGAAGCTTTCTTT	CASSLGQGPEAFF
TRBD1	TRBV6-2/TRBV6-3	NA	TRBJ2-5	TGTGCCAGCAGTTCGGACAGGCAAGAGACCCAGTACTTC	CASSSDRQETQYF
NA	TRBV27	once	TRBJ1-1	TGTGCCAGCAGTTCGTTGGGGAGGGGCACTGAAGCTTTCTTT	CASSSLGRGTEAFF
NA	TRBV2	NA	TRBJ1-2	TGTGCCAGCATCGAAACAGGAAGGGTCTATGGCTACACCTTC	CASIETGRVYGYTF
NA	TRBV6-5	NA	TRBJ1-5	TGTGCCAGCAGTCGTTGGGGGATGGGCAATCAGCCCCAGCATTTT	CASSRWGMGNQPQHF
NA	TRBV10-3	NA	TRBJ2-5	TGTGCCATCAGAGATGATGTTGAGTCCGCCCAAGAGACCCAGTACTTC	CAIRDDVESAQETQYF
NA	TRBV7-2	NA	TRBJ2-5	TGTGCCAGCAGCTTAGTAAAACGGGTGACCCAAGAGACCCAGTACTTC	CASSLVKRVTQETQYF
NA	TRBV27	NA	TRBJ2-6	TGTGCCAGCGGGCTACAGGGAGGGTCTGGGGCCAACGTCCTGACTTTC	CASGLQGGSGANVLTF
TRBD2	TRBV24-1	NA	TRBJ2-3	TGTGCCACCAGTGATTCCCGGACTAGCGGGATTTTCACAGATACGCAGTATTTT	CATSDSRTSGIFTDTQYF
TRBD1	TRBV7-9	NA	TRBJ2-5	TGTGCCAGCAGCCCGGACAGGGCCCAAGAGACCCAGTACTTC	CASSPDRAQETQYF
NA	TRBV19	NA	TRBJ1-2	TGTGCCAGTAGTGGAGGGGACAATGGGTTTCTTATCAACGGCTACACCTTC	CASSGGDNGFLINGYTF